The 20 T cell receptor beta chains presented below share a single source sample, sequenced in a study of CD8 T cells in ankylosing spondylitis. Study-wide results and caveats: Seven to nine highly homologous variants formed a TCR beta motif that appeared characteristic of ankylosing spondylitis blood.

From the 5' RACE reads, TCRdb called clonotypes with MiXCR, one entry per CDR3 protein. The top ten clones hold about a fifth of a sample with roughly 700,000 distinct CDR3 sequences, around a fifth of them seen once. Their antigens remain unidentified. Input material: blood, either unsorted or a sorted T cell fraction (not recorded which). Receptors originate from a male donor with ankylosing spondylitis.

The V call is TRBV5-1, the J call TRBJ2-1, with 13 nucleotides matching TRBD2. This CDR3 region has 15 residues. With 3 bases clipped from V and 8 bases from J, the junction kept 5 bases outside the gene matches. Germline CDR1 SGHRS, CDR2 YFSETQ. The CDR3 DNA reads as TGCGCCAGCAGCTCGGGACTAGCGGGGTGGTATGAGCAGTTCTTC. Translation gives CASSSGLAGWYEQFF.

The chain employs TRBV29-1 and TRBJ2-1, with a weak D call TRBD2 (5 bases). This CDR3 is built from 13 residues. CDR1 is SQVTM, CDR2 ANQGSEA, per germline. Deletions cut 3 bases from V and 10 bases from J, with 16 bases between. CDR3 sequence reads: CSVESRGEMEQFF. DNA of the CDR3: TGCAGCGTTGAGTCCCGGGGAGAAATGGAGCAGTTCTTC.

The V and J genes are TRBV12-3 or TRBV12-4 and TRBJ2-3; D is unresolved. Trimming took 3 bases from V and 5 from J, leaving 15 bases between them. CDR3 size: 15 residues. DNA of the CDR3: TGTGCCAGCAGTTTCCGTCCCTTAAGGCAAGATACGCAGTATTTT. Translated: CASSFRPLRQDTQYF.

This clonotype was observed a few times. The rearrangement links TRBV24-1 to TRBJ2-1, with 12 positions matching TRBD2. With V trimmed by 4 bases and J by 4 bases, 10 bases remained unmatched. Germline V gene sequence: CDR1 KGHDR, CDR2 SFDVKD. CDR3 length equals 18 residues. The CDR3: CATSDTSSGRAGYNEQFF. In nucleotides, the CDR3 is TGTGCCACCAGTGACACATCTAGCGGGAGGGCCGGTTACAATGAGCAGTTCTTC.

This clonotype occurred a few times. The chain uses TRBV4-1 and TRBJ1-1; 7 bases map to TRBD1. After removal of 0 bases from V and 4 bases from J, the junction contained 5 bases not matched to a gene. Germline V gene sequence: CDR1 MGHRA, CDR2 YSYEKL. This CDR3 region has 15 residues. Here the CDR3 reads CASSQDEGARTEAFF. CDR3 nucleotides: TGCGCCAGCAGCCAAGATGAGGGGGCACGCACTGAAGCTTTCTTT.

This CDR3 reads CATSWTGQLYYSNQPQHF. For the CDR3, the DNA is TGTGCCACCAGCTGGACGGGACAGCTCTACTATAGCAATCAGCCCCAGCATTTT. The chain combines TRBV15 with TRBJ1-5; 7 nucleotides align to TRBD1. Germline assignment: CDR1 LNHNV and CDR2 YYDKDF (reference sequence). This CDR3 region has 18 residues. J was trimmed by 0 bases and V by 5 bases; bases with no gene match: 13. The full variable domain, with the rest looked up from reference TRBV15 and TRBJ1-5, is DAMVIQNPRYQVTQFGKPVTLSCSQTLNHNVMYWYQQKSSQAPKLLFHYYDKDFNNEADTPDNFQSRRPNTSFCFLDIRSPGLGDTAMYLCATSWTGQLYYSNQPQHFGDGTRLSIL.

The V and J genes are TRBV4-1 and TRBJ2-2; 10 bases fit TRBD1. This CDR3 is 16 amino acids long. The germline V gene has CDR1 MGHRA and CDR2 YSYEKL. The ends lost 5 bases at V and 6 bases at J; junction bases unmatched: 9. The CDR3 loop is CASSVGQGINSGELFF. The DNA for the CDR3 is TGCGCCAGCAGCGTGGGACAGGGGATAAACTCCGGGGAGCTGTTTTTT.

V usage is TRBV6-5 and J usage is TRBJ2-7; tentatively, D is TRBD1 (5 bases). V gave up 7 bases and J gave up 0 bases, with 13 bases separating them. The germline gives CDR1 MNHEY, CDR2 SVGAGI. CDR3 size: 14 residues. CDR3 DNA sequence: TGTGCCAGCACTTCGGACATCTTCTCCTACGAGCAGTACTTC. Translation: CASTSDIFSYEQYF.

This clonotype has a handful of counts. The chain is built from TRBV29-1 and TRBJ2-1, with 7 positions matching TRBD2. V gave up 5 bases and J gave up 0 bases; unmatched junction bases: 7. The CDR3 has 15 amino acids. From germline, CDR1 is SQVTM and CDR2 ANQGSEA. CDR3 sequence (DNA): TGCAGCGTTACCGGGACTATCAACTCCTACAATGAGCAGTTCTTC. It specifies CSVTGTINSYNEQFF.

This clonotype was found a few times. The chain is built from TRBV15 and TRBJ1-4; D remains unclear. Germline assignment: CDR1 LNHNV and CDR2 YYDKDF (reference sequence). CDR3 length: 17 residues. Trimming took 1 base from V and 8 from J, leaving 20 bases between them. The CDR3 region has the DNA TGTGCCACCAGCAGAGTCGGGTCCCGCGGGTTGTCCGAAAAACTGTTTTTT. Translated: CATSRVGSRGLSEKLFF.

There are a few counts of this clonotype. The chain carries TRBV5-1 and TRBJ1-5, with D uncertain. V lost 1 base to trimming and J lost 6 bases, with 14 bases between them. Germline V CDR1 and CDR2: SGHRS, YFSETQ. This CDR3 contains 15 residues. The CDR3 reads CASSLYAGGGQPQHF. The CDR3 DNA is TGCGCCAGCAGCTTGTATGCAGGAGGCGGTCAGCCCCAGCATTTT.

This clonotype was counted a few times. This chain joins TRBV10-3 and TRBJ1-2; 10 nucleotides match TRBD1. The CDR3 length is 15 residues. V was pared by 9 bases and J by 5 bases, with 12 bases of the junction left unmatched. Germline V lookup: CDR1 ENHRY, CDR2 SYGVKD. The CDR3 DNA reads TGTGCCATTTACACCGGGACAGGGGAAAGGTATGGCTACACCTTC. Translating it yields CAIYTGTGERYGYTF.

Here the CDR3 DNA reads TGTGCCAGCACTCAGCCGCTAGCGGGAGTCGTCGGGGAGCTGTTTTTT. Protein product: CASTQPLAGVVGELFF. The chain employs TRBV28 and TRBJ2-2; 10 bases are a match to TRBD2. Germline trimming cut 7 bases from V and 7 bases from J; bases unmatched to any gene: 12. The germline gives CDR1 MDHEN, CDR2 SYDVKM. This CDR3 contains 16 residues.

The chain has TRBV3-1 and TRBJ1-1; D gene unclear. V shed 4 bases and J shed 3 bases, with 12 bases lying between them. CDR3 length equals 14 residues. Looked up from germline, CDR1 is LGHDT and CDR2 is YNNKEL (reference sequence). CDR3 DNA sequence: TGTGCCAGCAGCCTTACGACCGCAGACACTGAAGCTTTCTTT. It is translated as CASSLTTADTEAFF.

The chain carries TRBV20-1 and TRBJ1-5; 7 positions match TRBD1. This CDR3 region has 16 residues. Trimming cost V 6 bases and J 1 base; bases outside gene matches: 12. Germline V gene data show CDR1 as DFQATT and CDR2 as SNEGSKA (reference sequence). The CDR3 reads CSALDRTRGSNQPQHF. CDR3 coding DNA: TGCAGTGCCCTGGACAGGACCAGAGGGAGCAATCAGCCCCAGCATTTT.

Concerning this clonotype itself: At one boundary the junction diverges from the germline segment, which might be a read error. This chain joins TRBV5-6 and TRBJ2-6, with no clear D. This CDR3 contains 15 residues. CDR1 and CDR2 (germline): SGHDT, YYEEEE. CDR3 nucleotides: TGTGCCAGCAGCTTGTGGCAGGCTGGTGCCAACGTCCTGACTTTC. Amino acids: CASSLWQAGANVLTF.

The rearrangement uses TRBV4-3 and TRBJ1-2; possibly TRBD1 for D (5 bases). The CDR3 contains 14 residues. Trimming took 0 bases from V and 4 from J, leaving 9 bases between them. CDR1 LGHNA and CDR2 YSLEER come from the germline V gene. The CDR3: CASSQDRGGYGYTF. The CDR3 DNA reads TGCGCCAGCAGCCAAGATAGGGGAGGCTATGGCTACACCTTC.

V is TRBV6-1 and J is TRBJ1-3, with D tentatively TRBD1 (6 bases). V was clipped by 6 bases and J by 4 bases, with 19 bases between them. Germline lookup yields CDR1 MNHNS and CDR2 SASEGT. This CDR3 is 16 amino acids long. The CDR3 DNA reads TGTGCCAGCAGCCGAGGACAGCCCGTTGGAGGAAACACCATATATTTT. This gives the protein CASSRGQPVGGNTIYF.

This clonotype was picked up many times. The chain uses TRBV12-3 or TRBV12-4 and TRBJ2-7; D is possibly TRBD1 (6 bases). This CDR3 has 12 amino acids. The V and J ends lost 5 bases and 7 bases respectively, with 12 bases between them. This CDR3 is CASSLTGTEQYF. The CDR3 nucleotides are TGTGCCAGCAGTCTCACAGGGACGGAGCAGTACTTC.

This chain links TRBV12-3 or TRBV12-4 with TRBJ2-1; 8 bases are a match to TRBD1. CDR3 size: 15 residues. Trimming cost V 5 bases and J 5 bases; bases outside gene matches: 8. CDR3 DNA sequence: TGTGCCAGCAGTCCGAGACAGGGGACCAACAATGAGCAGTTCTTC. This sequence encodes CASSPRQGTNNEQFF.